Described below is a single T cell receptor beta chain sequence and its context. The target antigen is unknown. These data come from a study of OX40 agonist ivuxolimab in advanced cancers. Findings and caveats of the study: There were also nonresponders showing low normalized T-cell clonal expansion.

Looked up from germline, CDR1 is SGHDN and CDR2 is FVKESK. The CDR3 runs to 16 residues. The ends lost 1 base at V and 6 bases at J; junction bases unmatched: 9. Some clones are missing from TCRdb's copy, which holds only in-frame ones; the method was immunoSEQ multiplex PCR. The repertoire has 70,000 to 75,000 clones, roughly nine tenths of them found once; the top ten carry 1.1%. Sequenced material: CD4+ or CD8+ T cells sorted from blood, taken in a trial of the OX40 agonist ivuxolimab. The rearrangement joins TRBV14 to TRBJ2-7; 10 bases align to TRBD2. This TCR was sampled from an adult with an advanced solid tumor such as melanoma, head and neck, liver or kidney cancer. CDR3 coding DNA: TGTGCCAGCAGCCAAGTCAGAGTAGCGGGAGGCGGCGAGCAGTACTTC. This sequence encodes CASSQVRVAGGGEQYF.